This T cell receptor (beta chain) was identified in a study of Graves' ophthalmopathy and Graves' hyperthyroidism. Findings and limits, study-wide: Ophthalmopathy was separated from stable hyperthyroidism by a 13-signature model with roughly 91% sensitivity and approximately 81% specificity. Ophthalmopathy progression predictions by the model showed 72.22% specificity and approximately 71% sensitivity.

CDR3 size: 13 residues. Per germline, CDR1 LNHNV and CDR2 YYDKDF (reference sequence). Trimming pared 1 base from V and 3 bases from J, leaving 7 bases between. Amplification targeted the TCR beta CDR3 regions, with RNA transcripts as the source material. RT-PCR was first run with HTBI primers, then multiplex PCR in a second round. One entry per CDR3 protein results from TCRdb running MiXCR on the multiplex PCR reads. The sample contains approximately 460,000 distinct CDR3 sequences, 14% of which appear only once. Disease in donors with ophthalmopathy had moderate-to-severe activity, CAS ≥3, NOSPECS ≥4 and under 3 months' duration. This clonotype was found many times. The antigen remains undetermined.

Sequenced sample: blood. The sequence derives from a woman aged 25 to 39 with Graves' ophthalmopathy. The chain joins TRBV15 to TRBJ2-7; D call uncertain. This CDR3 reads CATSRGFFYEQYF. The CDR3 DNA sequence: TGTGCCACCAGCAGAGGGTTTTTCTACGAGCAGTACTTC.